Shown below are 18 T cell receptor beta chains from a single sample sequenced in a study of blood T cell repertoires in COVID-19. Only in-frame clones appear in the TCRdb table, and some are missing; sequencing was by immunoSEQ multiplex PCR. Among about 150,000 clones listed, 85% were seen once. Sequencing input: PBMCs or T cells enriched from blood (not recorded which). Receptors were obtained from a woman between 35 and 50 years old who had recovered from COVID-19.

The CDR3 loop reads CASSLVDRGYGYTF. The CDR3 DNA sequence: TGTGCCAGCAGCTTAGTGGACAGGGGTTACGGCTACACCTTC. This chain uses TRBV7-2 with TRBJ1-2; 9 bases are a match to TRBD1. This CDR3 is 14 amino acids long. Germline CDR1 SGHTA, CDR2 FQGNSA. The J segment lost 8 bases and the V segment lost 1 base, leaving 5 bases of the junction unmatched.

This clone appeared a few times. The chain has TRBV9 and TRBJ2-2; 11 positions match TRBD2. J was trimmed by 2 bases and V by 6 bases; bases with no gene match: 15. The CDR3 is 19 residues long. Per the germline V gene, CDR1 is SGDLS and CDR2 is YYNGEE. The CDR3 DNA reads TGTGCCAGCACCCCCGGCGGGTCTAGCGGGGGGCTTAACACCGGGGAGCTGTTTTTT. Amino acids: CASTPGGSSGGLNTGELFF.

This rearrangement joins TRBV5-1 to TRBJ1-6; the match to TRBD1 covers 7 bases. CDR3 size: 16 residues. CDR1 SGHRS and CDR2 YFSETQ come from the germline V gene. Trimming took 0 bases from V and 3 from J; bases not matched to a gene: 3. The CDR3 region is CASSLEGTDYNSPLHF. The DNA of the CDR3 is TGCGCCAGCAGCTTGGAAGGGACAGACTATAATTCACCCCTCCACTTT.

The chain couples TRBV10-3 to TRBJ1-5, with TRBD1 matching 9 bases. Germline values: CDR1 ENHRY, CDR2 SYGVKD. The CDR3 runs to 14 residues. Losses at the gene ends were 4 bases for V and 10 bases for J; bases not matched to a gene: 8. The CDR3 DNA follows: TGTGCCATCAGTGCCCGGGACAGGGAATCCCCCCAGCATTTT. Its translation is CAISARDRESPQHF.

The J gene is TRBJ1-1, the V gene TRBV29-1; D not certain. The CDR3 is 13 amino acids. Trimming stripped 6 bases from V and 1 base from J, with 12 bases between. Germline assignment: CDR1 SQVTM and CDR2 ANQGSEA. CDR3 loop: CSVLGRGNTEAFF. The CDR3, as DNA: TGCAGCGTGTTGGGGAGAGGGAACACTGAAGCTTTCTTT.

The genes are TRBV10-1 and TRBJ1-6, with D possibly matching TRBD1 (6 bases). Germline V lookup: CDR1 WNHNN, CDR2 SYGVQD (reference sequence). The CDR3 totals 17 residues. The ends were cut back, 6 bases at V and 1 base at J, with 16 bases in the middle. CDR3 residues: CASSRNREGSYNSPLHF. The CDR3 region has the DNA TGCGCCAGCAGCCGCAACAGGGAGGGATCCTATAATTCACCCCTCCACTTT.

In this sample, this clone turned up once. The gene calls are TRBV10-3 and TRBJ2-2; 7 nucleotides align to TRBD2. Germline V gene lookup returns CDR1 ENHRY and CDR2 SYGVKD. Trimming at V came to 10 bases and at J to 6 bases, leaving 8 bases not matched to a gene. The CDR3 has 13 amino acids. The CDR3 DNA is TGTGCCACCCTCTCAAGCGGGGCCGGGGAGCTGTTTTTT. It specifies CATLSSGAGELFF.

The chain joins TRBV19 to TRBJ2-7, with 7 bases lining up with TRBD1. This CDR3 spans 15 amino acids. V shed 1 base, J shed 1 base, and the junction held 4 bases outside the gene matches. CDR1 LNHDA and CDR2 SQIVND come from the germline V gene (reference sequence). The CDR3 protein is CASSIGGQKSYEQYF. The CDR3 region has the DNA TGTGCCAGTAGTATAGGGGGACAGAAATCCTACGAGCAGTACTTC.

The CDR3 reads CASKRGYNEQFF. The CDR3 DNA is TGTGCCAGCAAGCGGGGGTACAATGAGCAGTTCTTC. This chain uses TRBV14 with TRBJ2-1; 8 bases are a match to TRBD2. The CDR3 is 12 amino acids. Per germline, CDR1 SGHDN and CDR2 FVKESK. V dropped 7 bases and J dropped 4; count of bases not matched to a gene: 0.

The table lists this clone with a count of one. The gene calls are TRBV4-1 and TRBJ2-3; 7 bases line up with TRBD2. The CDR3 contains 14 residues. Germline V gives CDR1 MGHRA, CDR2 YSYEKL. Losses at the gene ends were 1 base for V and 6 bases for J; bases not matched to a gene: 4. The CDR3 loop reads CASSQVGGTDTQYF. In DNA form, the CDR3 reads TGCGCCAGCAGCCAAGTGGGGGGGACGGATACGCAGTATTTT.

V is TRBV10-3 and J is TRBJ1-2; weak D call: TRBD1 (5 bases). There are 15 residues in the CDR3. Trimming took off 7 bases at V and 4 bases at J, with 19 bases between the two ends. Germline V CDR1 and CDR2: ENHRY, SYGVKD. The CDR3 DNA is TGTGCCATCACGGGAGCCAGGGAATCCCCCTATGGCTACACCTTC. This translates into CAITGARESPYGYTF.

The rearrangement uses TRBV15 and TRBJ2-2; D possibly corresponds to TRBD2 (6 bases). V was pared by 2 bases and J by 0 bases, with 7 bases between. This CDR3 comprises 15 residues. Germline CDR1 and CDR2: LNHNV and YYDKDF (reference sequence). In nucleotides, the CDR3 is TGTGCCACCAGCAGAACGGGGGCGAACACCGGGGAGCTGTTTTTT. Protein: CATSRTGANTGELFF.

The chain uses TRBV13 and TRBJ2-6; D is ambiguous. The V gene's germline CDR1 is PRHDT and CDR2 FYEKMQ (reference sequence). V was clipped by 5 bases and J by 0 bases, with 8 bases between them. The CDR3 consists of 15 residues. CDR3 sequence reads: CASSVEFSGANVLTF. Written as DNA, the CDR3 is TGTGCCAGCAGCGTTGAGTTCTCTGGGGCCAACGTCCTGACTTTC. Full variable domain (missing parts from reference TRBV13 and TRBJ2-6): AAGVIQSPRHLIKEKRETATLKCYPIPRHDTVYWYQQGPGQDPQFLISFYEKMQSDKGSIPDRFSAQQFSDYHSELNMSSLELGDSALYFCASSVEFSGANVLTFGAGSRLTVL.

The chain has TRBV4-1 and TRBJ1-5; no firm D call. This CDR3 contains 16 residues. Trimming removed 4 bases from V and 2 bases from J, with 15 bases in between. In germline, CDR1 is MGHRA, CDR2 YSYEKL. CDR3: CASSLLALGGNQPQHF. The CDR3 DNA is TGCGCCAGCAGCCTTCTAGCCCTCGGTGGCAATCAGCCCCAGCATTTT.

The V and J genes are TRBV9 and TRBJ1-2, with D unclear. Trimming shortened V by 0 bases and J by 10 bases, and 10 bases separated the two germline ends. From germline, CDR1 is SGDLS and CDR2 YYNGEE. This CDR3 has 12 residues. The CDR3: CASSVEEGSYTF. The CDR3, as DNA: TGTGCCAGCAGCGTAGAAGAGGGTTCCTACACCTTC.

The chain has TRBV2 and TRBJ2-3, with TRBD2 matching over 10 bases. Germline CDR1 SNHLY, CDR2 FYNNEI. The V gene end was trimmed by 6 bases and the J gene end by 5 bases; junction bases not matched to a gene: 17. The CDR3 length is 18 residues. The CDR3 DNA is TGTGCCAGCAGAGTCCGGCCGGGACTAGCGATGACACGAGATACGCAGTATTTT. Encoded protein: CASRVRPGLAMTRDTQYF.

The chain uses TRBV7-9 and TRBJ2-4; TRBD2 might be the D (6 bases). V lost 6 bases and J 0 bases, leaving 21 bases between the germline ends. CDR3 length equals 18 residues. CDR1 and CDR2 (germline): SEHNR, FQNEAQ (reference sequence). CDR3 protein: CASRPIGAGSLAKNIQYF. DNA of the CDR3: TGTGCCAGCAGGCCGATAGGGGCGGGATCCTTAGCCAAAAACATTCAGTACTTC.

This clone appeared once. This rearrangement joins TRBV5-6 to TRBJ1-2; 9 nucleotides agree with TRBD1. The CDR3 contains 15 residues. The trim removed 4 bases at V and 7 bases at J, leaving 11 bases unmatched. Looked up from germline, CDR1 is SGHDT and CDR2 is YYEEEE. The CDR3 coding sequence is TGTGCCAGCAGCACAGAGGCCACAGGGGGCAGTGGCTACACCTTC. This gives the protein CASSTEATGGSGYTF.